These T cell receptor beta chains were read from a single sample in a study of blood T cells in healthy people across ages. TCRdb redid the calling of the 5' RACE reads with MiXCR, one entry per CDR3 protein. This sample has more than 1,400,000 distinct CDR3 sequences; around 39% occur once, and the top ten carry roughly 8.2%. Sequences were obtained from blood. All receptors come from a woman aged 18-30 years in good health. Both conserved end residues are part of each CDR3. The order of the fields is V gene, clone size, J gene, D gene, CDR3 DNA, CDR3 protein. D genes are given only for firm matches. Size is omitted from some rows. Given values are once, few, many or a class for expanded clones.

>TRBV7-9|NA|TRBJ2-7|NA
TGTGCCAGCAGCCACGGGGCGGGGTGCGAGCAGTACTTC
CASSHGAGCEQYF
>TRBV10-3|NA|TRBJ2-2|TRBD1
TGTGCCATCAGCCACTTAGGGACAGCGAACACCGGGGAGCTGTTTTTT
CAISHLGTANTGELFF
>TRBV6-6|many|TRBJ2-3|NA
TGTGCCAGCACCCCCTCAGGCACAGATACGCAGTATTTT
CASTPSGTDTQYF
>TRBV5-5|once|TRBJ2-7|TRBD2
TGTGCCAGCAGCGGAGGGACTAGCGGGAGAGGATCCTACGAGCAGTACTTC
CASSGGTSGRGSYEQYF
>TRBV28|few|TRBJ1-5|NA
TGTGCCAGCAGTCTCCGCCCGAGGGCGGGGAATAAGCCCCAGCATTTT
CASSLRPRAGNKPQHF
>TRBV7-9|NA|TRBJ2-3|NA
TGTGCCAGCAGCAGGAGCCTACAGCGTCCCACAGATACGCAGTATTTT
CASSRSLQRPTDTQYF
>TRBV7-2|NA|TRBJ2-2|TRBD1
TGTGCCAGCAGCTTAGACGGGCGGGCAGGGGGCTCCGGGGAGCTGTTTTTT
CASSLDGRAGGSGELFF
>TRBV5-1|once|TRBJ2-1|NA
TGCGCCAGCAGCTTGGTCGGTTGGCGGGGAAGACACAATGAGCAGTTCTTC
CASSLVGWRGRHNEQFF
>TRBV20-1|NA|TRBJ2-1|TRBD2
TGCAGTGCTGGATCTTCAACTAGCGGAACTTACAATGAGCAGTTCTTC
CSAGSSTSGTYNEQFF
>TRBV5-5|NA|TRBJ2-6|NA
TGTGCCAGCAGCATGAATCCTACTGGGGCCAACGTCCTGACTTTC
CASSMNPTGANVLTF
>TRBV9|NA|TRBJ2-1|TRBD1
TGTGCCAGCAGCGTAGGGACAGGGATCAATGAGCAGTTCTTC
CASSVGTGINEQFF
>TRBV20-1|NA|TRBJ2-5|NA
TGCAGTGCCGAAAGGATGAGGGAGACCCAGTACTTC
CSAERMRETQYF
>TRBV14|NA|TRBJ1-6|TRBD1
TGTGCCAGCAGCCGACAGGGACAGGTCAATTCACCCCTCCACTTT
CASSRQGQVNSPLHF
>TRBV20-1|few|TRBJ1-1|NA
TGCAGTGCGGACCGAGGGGGGAACACTGAAGCTTTCTTT
CSADRGGNTEAFF
>TRBV28|few|TRBJ2-7|NA
TGTGCCAGCAGTTTTAAGAGGAGGTATAACTACGAGCAGTACTTC
CASSFKRRYNYEQYF
>TRBV9|NA|TRBJ1-5|NA
TGTGCCAGCAGCGTAGATGGGGGGCTAGGATCGCCCCAGCATTTT
CASSVDGGLGSPQHF
>TRBV7-8|once|TRBJ1-2|NA
TGTGCCAGCAGCTCGACTTACTTTATCCGGGACACCACTAACTATGGCTACACCTTC
CASSSTYFIRDTTNYGYTF
>TRBV3-1|NA|TRBJ1-3|NA
TGTGCCAGCAGCCAAGGGAGTGATGGAAACACCATATATTTT
CASSQGSDGNTIYF
>TRBV12-3/TRBV12-4|few|TRBJ1-2|TRBD1
TGTGCCAGCAGTTTAGCGGGGGACAGGTTGTATGGCTACACCTTC
CASSLAGDRLYGYTF
>TRBV9|few|TRBJ2-1|TRBD2
TGTGCCAGCAGTCAATCCGCCCTAGCGGGGGCTGATGAGCAGTTCTTC
CASSQSALAGADEQFF
>TRBV28|few|TRBJ2-7|NA
TGTGCCAGCAGCAACCAGGGGAGGTACGAGCAGTACTTC
CASSNQGRYEQYF
>TRBV5-6|NA|TRBJ1-6|NA
TGTGCCAGCAGCTTGGGTTCAGGCGGTAGGAATTCACCCCTCCACTTT
CASSLGSGGRNSPLHF
>TRBV29-1|NA|TRBJ2-7|TRBD1
TGCAGCGTGGCCACAGGGGGCAACTCCTACGAGCAGTACTTC
CSVATGGNSYEQYF
>TRBV2|NA|TRBJ2-7|NA
TGTGCCAGCAGTGGTCCCCCGACTTCGAGCTCCTACAATGAGCAGTACTTC
CASSGPPTSSSYNEQYF
>TRBV14|NA|TRBJ1-1|NA
TGTGCCAGCAGCCAGCGGGGGCAGAACACTGAAGCTTTCTTT
CASSQRGQNTEAFF
>TRBV5-1|few|TRBJ2-7|NA
TGCGCCAGCAGCTACTGGACAGATGAAAATTTGTACGAGCAGTACTTC
CASSYWTDENLYEQYF
>TRBV4-2|NA|TRBJ2-2|NA
TGTGCCAGCAGCCAAGAATACCTACCGACGGGACAATACACCGGGGAGCTGTTTTTT
CASSQEYLPTGQYTGELFF
>TRBV12-3/TRBV12-4|few|TRBJ2-7|TRBD2
TGTGCCAGCAGTTTCTGGGATAGCGGGGGGGGGAAGCAGTACTTC
CASSFWDSGGGKQYF
>TRBV13|many|TRBJ2-5|NA
TGTGCCAGCAGCTTAGGCCCAACAGGGGAGACCCAGTACTTC
CASSLGPTGETQYF
>TRBV10-3|few|TRBJ2-5|NA
TGTGCCATCACGGCAGAGGACGAAGAGACCCAGTACTTC
CAITAEDEETQYF
>TRBV20-1|NA|TRBJ2-7|TRBD1
TGCAGTGCCAGCAAACCGGGACAGACCTACTACGAGCAGTACTTC
CSASKPGQTYYEQYF
>TRBV3-1|NA|TRBJ1-1|NA
TGTGCCAGCAGCCATGGAGGGGTTGGAGCTTTCTTT
CASSHGGVGAFF
>TRBV20-1|few|TRBJ1-1|TRBD1
TGCAGTTTTAAGGGGGCGCAGCCATCTGAAGCTTTCTTT
CSFKGAQPSEAFF